This passage covers 12 T cell receptor beta chains from one sample sequenced in a study of T cell responses to AZD1222 COVID-19 vaccine. TCRdb's table, derived via immunoSEQ multiplex PCR, lists solely in-frame clones and lacks some. This sample has more than 120,000 clones; 86% occur once, and the top ten carry around 5.1%. Specimen: peripheral blood, collected 28 days after the second AZD1222 dose. The receptors here all came from an adult who received the AZD1222 COVID-19 vaccine.

V gene TRBV5-4 combines with J gene TRBJ2-3; D is unclear. Trimming shortened V by 0 bases and J by 9 bases, and 11 bases separated the two germline ends. Germline CDR1 SGHNT, CDR2 YYREEE (reference sequence). The CDR3 runs to 13 residues. CDR3 sequence reads: CASSLAGAETQYF. The CDR3 nucleotides are TGTGCCAGCAGCTTGGCCGGAGCTGAAACGCAGTATTTT.

The chain links TRBV2 to TRBJ2-5, with 8 bases lining up with TRBD1. The CDR3 has 13 amino acids. The germline gives CDR1 SNHLY, CDR2 FYNNEI. Trimming cost V 6 bases and J 4 bases; bases outside gene matches: 4. CDR3 in amino acids: CASSGQGAETQYF. The CDR3 DNA reads TGTGCCAGCAGCGGACAGGGAGCAGAGACCCAGTACTTC.

V usage is TRBV3-1 (or the pseudogene TRBV3-2) and J usage is TRBJ2-5; 9 nucleotides agree with TRBD2. Germline trimming cut 1 base from V and 4 bases from J; bases unmatched to any gene: 4. The CDR3 is 15 amino acids. Germline CDR1 reads LGHDT; CDR2 reads YNNKEL (reference sequence). The CDR3 loop reads CASSQARGGVETQYF. The CDR3 DNA sequence: TGTGCCAGCAGCCAAGCGCGCGGGGGGGTAGAGACCCAGTACTTC.

The J gene is TRBJ1-2, the V gene TRBV10-3; TRBD1 might be the D (6 bases). The V end was cut by 0 bases, the J end by 0 bases, with 11 bases between. The germline V gene has CDR1 ENHRY and CDR2 SYGVKD. The CDR3 has 16 amino acids. The CDR3 DNA sequence: TGTGCCATCAGTGAGTCGAGGGGGAAGGCTAACTATGGCTACACCTTC. It codes for CAISESRGKANYGYTF.

This rearrangement joins TRBV5-4 to TRBJ2-7; D is undetermined. V lost 0 bases, J lost 3 bases, and 10 bases lay in between. The CDR3 extends over 14 amino acids. From germline, CDR1 is SGHNT and CDR2 YYREEE (reference sequence). The CDR3 region is CASSLAVANYEQYF. The CDR3 DNA reads as TGTGCCAGCAGCTTGGCCGTGGCAAACTACGAGCAGTACTTC.

The chain links TRBV5-1 to TRBJ1-5, with D possibly being TRBD1 (5 bases). The CDR3 is 14 amino acids. CDR1 SGHRS and CDR2 YFSETQ come from the germline V gene. V lost 2 bases, J lost 3 bases, and 9 bases lay in between. The CDR3, as DNA: TGCGCCAGCAGCTTAACAGGTTCCAATCAGCCCCAGCATTTT. Translated: CASSLTGSNQPQHF.

The chain combines TRBV4-1 with TRBJ2-5; TRBD2 matches at 9 bases. Per germline, CDR1 MGHRA and CDR2 YSYEKL. The V segment lost 0 bases and the J segment 2 bases; nucleotides outside the gene matches: 4. The CDR3 totals 16 residues. The CDR3 loop reads CASSQDIAGDQETQYF. As DNA, the CDR3 is TGCGCCAGCAGCCAAGACATAGCGGGAGATCAAGAGACCCAGTACTTC.

The chain joins TRBV27 to TRBJ2-1; D unclear. CDR1 is MNHEY and CDR2 is SMNVEV in the germline V gene (reference sequence). The CDR3 has 14 residues. Trimming took off 0 bases at V and 5 bases at J, with 8 bases between the two ends. The CDR3 coding sequence is TGTGCCAGCAGTTTATCTCCAAAGGACAATGAGCAGTTCTTC. Its protein product is CASSLSPKDNEQFF.

The chain recombines TRBV27 with TRBJ2-7; no clear D. Germline CDR1 and CDR2: MNHEY and SMNVEV (reference sequence). The CDR3 totals 12 residues. The V and J ends lost 8 bases and 5 bases respectively, with 13 bases between them. The CDR3 region is CASAKARNEQYF. Here the CDR3 DNA reads TGTGCCAGCGCAAAAGCGAGGAACGAGCAGTACTTC.

The CDR3 nucleotides read TGTGCCAGCAGTTACAGGGCTGGGGCGGAAAAACTGTTTTTT. Translated: CASSYRAGAEKLFF. The rearrangement uses TRBV2 and TRBJ1-4; D might be TRBD1 (6 bases). This CDR3 comprises 14 residues. Per germline, CDR1 SNHLY and CDR2 FYNNEI. V dropped 5 bases and J dropped 8 bases, with 15 bases sitting between them.

This chain connects TRBV9 to TRBJ1-2; 8 bases align to TRBD1. Germline CDR1 reads SGDLS; CDR2 reads YYNGEE. V was clipped by 4 bases and J by 7 bases; unmatched bases: 12. This CDR3 comprises 15 residues. The CDR3 nucleotides are TGTGCCAGCAGCTACGCGACAGGGGACATAAGTGGCTACACCTTC. As protein: CASSYATGDISGYTF.

The CDR3 DNA is TGTGCCAGCAGCTTGGACGGACGCACAGATACGCAGTATTTT. Protein product: CASSLDGRTDTQYF. The chain links TRBV5-4 to TRBJ2-3; no firm D call. Germline V gives CDR1 SGHNT, CDR2 YYREEE (reference sequence). The V and J ends lost 0 bases and 1 base respectively, with 6 bases between them. The CDR3 loop spans 14 amino acids.